The TCR beta chain under discussion was sequenced for a study of regulatory T cells in long-lasting Graves disease (dated by TCRdb to the early 2020s). The study in broad terms: Antithyroid drugs had been taken for less than 3 months by newly diagnosed Graves' disease patients. This study used TCR sequencing and RNA sequencing of peripheral blood to compare persistent Graves' disease patients against newly diagnosed Graves' disease patients. The study was registered as a clinical trial and conducted in China. A total of about 35 samples underwent TCR sequencing, from roughly 13 patients with persistent Graves' disease and approximately 20 patients with newly diagnosed Graves' disease. Study-level results and caveats: Only the TCR beta chain was sequenced and analyzed. As a limitation, the authors acknowledged that the small sample size may reduce accuracy. Because the primary lesion, thyroid tissue, could not be accessed, the study looked at peripheral blood alone. Compared with newly diagnosed patients, patients with persistent Graves' disease had lower TCR Shannon entropy and fewer highly expanded clones, which suggests clonal expansion. A larger number of public clonotypes was shared among persistent patients (over 2,500) than among newly diagnosed patients (around 970).

Libraries came from multiplex PCR. The instrument given in TCRdb is Illumina HiSeq 4000. iRepertoire HTBI primers and Arm-PCR amplification of CDR3 regions were used to construct TCR beta libraries. Gel purification was performed on PCR products prior to sequencing. Per the original workflow: Gene usage analysis of CDR3 amino acid clonotypes relied on the roughly 60 TRBV and around 14 TRBJ segments identified across samples. COPE and FqMerger were used to merge the filtered high-quality paired reads into contigs. Contigs were aligned with BLAST to IMGT TRBV, TRBD and TRBJ reference genes, and CDR3 was defined per IMGT. Any clonotype with a frequency above 0.1% was classified as a highly expanded clone. Shannon entropy was used to measure repertoire diversity, and the Gini coefficient was used to measure V-J evenness. A clonotype was considered public if more than one individual shared it. The public reads were reanalyzed by TCRdb: fastp trimming at Q25, MiXCR alignment, in-frame beta chains only. CDR3 protein duplicates are merged, each entry listing the most common genes and DNA. These V and J calls derive from TCRdb rather than the authors' analysis. The sample yields some 500,000 distinct CDR3 sequences; around 15% were counted once. Of the sample, roughly 25% falls within the top ten clones.

The sample's time point label is to be understood as: newly diagnosed GD, antithyroid drugs for less than 3 months. For both TCR sequencing and RNA sequencing, RNA was extracted from PBMCs in TRIzol. Graves' disease was diagnosed according to American Thyroid Association guidelines. Patients were recruited from an endocrinology department in Xi'an, China. Each patient gave approximately 9.7 milliliters of peripheral blood, collected in an EDTA anticoagulant tube. Ficoll Paque Plus density gradient separation was used to isolate PBMCs, and no further T cell sorting was done. An Agilent 2100 Bioanalyzer and agarose gel were used to check RNA quality, and a NanoDrop 2000 was used to measure RNA concentration. This clonotype was observed many times. Which antigen it targets is not known. No base-level quality is on record; no much larger clone is a single base apart. These same data were also listed under a study on T cells in Graves' hyperthyroidism and ophthalmopathy. The second study reports: Graves' hyperthyroidism was defined as stable when no progression to ophthalmopathy occurred over 18 months of follow-up. Hyperthyroidism patients were newly diagnosed, had a disease duration of under 2 months, and were aged 18 to 65 years. Any patient with an uncontrolled infection, another autoimmune disease, pregnancy or lactation was excluded. Diagnoses were based on clinical symptoms, serum thyroxine and TRAb, thyroid ultrasound and orbital computed tomography. The TCR CDR3 was subjected to a first round of RT-PCR using the HTBI primer set and the Qiagen OneStep RT-PCR kit. Blood samples also contained most of the expanded thyroid clonotypes (frequency above 0.001), which suggests that blood repertoires may reflect thyroid immune responses. Ophthalmopathy was separated from stable hyperthyroidism by a 13 V-J signature model, with over 85% sensitivity and 81% to 82% specificity obtained in cross-validation and 80%/75% obtained in testing. In validation, the model predicted progression to ophthalmopathy with around 71% sensitivity and around 72% specificity, a median of approximately 6.7 months before onset. A discovery cohort of about a hundred patients, 43 with Graves' ophthalmopathy and 57 with stable Graves' hyperthyroidism, was used to find distinguishing TCR V-J signatures. Whether ophthalmopathy could be predicted prospectively was tested in an independent validation cohort made up of some 20 hyperthyroidism patients plus 17 patients who later progressed to ophthalmopathy. The 100 discovery patients were randomly divided into training and test sets at a 7:3 ratio. In addition, the study compared T-cell repertoires in thyroid tissue and in blood from several Graves' hyperthyroidism patients. Following sampling, methimazole starting at 30 mg daily was given to hyperthyroidism patients, and high-dose intravenous methylprednisolone was given to ophthalmopathy patients. Libraries were constructed in a second round of multiplex PCR, after which size selection and purification were carried out. Paired-end sequencing of the libraries was performed with 100 bp reads on an Illumina HiSeq2000. SOAPnuke was used to process the raw data, throwing out any read that contained adapters or uncalled bases, had a mean Phred below 15, or lacked an exact constant-primer or identifier match. High-quality paired reads were merged with COPE v1.2.5, and unique nucleotide sequences were defined as clonotypes. Clonotypes were aligned to IMGT TRBV, TRBD and TRBJ reference segments using MiTCR v1.1. Analysis was restricted to V-J combinations with a frequency above 0.0001, which covered 98% to 99.2% of repertoires. A TCS score was defined as the ratio between F50 (clonal expansion) and ExV (chaos), using BLOSUM62-based TCRdist between CDR3 peptides within each V-J. Welch's t-statistics and random forest reduced approximately 520 V-J features to roughly 13, which were used in a naive Bayes classifier (R e1071). No statistical method was used to set the sample size in advance, and investigators knew the group allocation. The paper describes TCR Vbeta CDR3 sequencing of around 140 peripheral blood samples, made up of about 41 ophthalmopathy patients, over 70 hyperthyroidism patients and roughly 17 progressor patients.

This TCR was sampled from a woman aged 35-60 years with Graves disease. Donor details come from another sample of the same person, matched by shared clones. Sequences were derived from peripheral blood mononuclear cells (PBMCs), sampled at new diagnosis, from a patient treated with antithyroid drugs.

The CDR3 region: CASSSGQGQNGYTF. In nucleotide form, the sequence is TGTGCCAGCAGCTCCGGACAGGGGCAAAATGGCTACACCTTC. The chain is assembled from TRBV11-2 and TRBJ1-2; TRBD1 matches 9 bases in the middle. Reading from cysteine to phenylalanine, the CDR3 counts 14 amino acids. Only the CDR3 portion is preserved as DNA: 42 bases, with reading frame beginning at the first base. The germline V gene gives CDR1 as SGHAT and CDR2 as FQNNGV. V is trimmed back by 4 bases and J by 6 bases, and the junction contains 6 bases that no gene match accounts for.